This T cell receptor beta chain originates from a study of glioma-infiltrating T cells. General observations from the study: Only very few CDR3 sequences appeared in both tissue and blood. Tissue-blood divergence was below expectation in non-neoplastic patients, above in gliomas.

Amplification of TCR alpha and beta CDR3 regions from RNA used iRepertoire nested multiplex PCR. Input was roughly 85-400 ng of tissue mRNA or PBMC total RNA. One entry per CDR3 protein results from TCRdb running MiXCR on the multiplex PCR reads. Of around 43,000 distinct CDR3 sequences listed, 20% to 25% are singletons. This clonotype has a count of ten or more. Its target is not known. The CDR3 runs 14 residues. V was trimmed by 1 base and J by 2 bases, leaving 10 bases between them. CDR1 is DFQATT, CDR2 SNEGSKA, per germline (reference sequence). Sequenced material: glioma tissue, nonneoplastic brain tissue, or PBMCs (not recorded which). This chain links TRBV20-1 with TRBJ2-3; TRBD2 might be the D (6 bases). This sequence was found in a human donor with low-grade glioma or glioblastoma, undergoing nonglioma brain surgery, or in good health (not recorded which). The CDR3: CSARGGGITDTQYF. The CDR3 DNA reads TGCAGTGCTAGAGGAGGCGGGATCACAGATACGCAGTATTTT.